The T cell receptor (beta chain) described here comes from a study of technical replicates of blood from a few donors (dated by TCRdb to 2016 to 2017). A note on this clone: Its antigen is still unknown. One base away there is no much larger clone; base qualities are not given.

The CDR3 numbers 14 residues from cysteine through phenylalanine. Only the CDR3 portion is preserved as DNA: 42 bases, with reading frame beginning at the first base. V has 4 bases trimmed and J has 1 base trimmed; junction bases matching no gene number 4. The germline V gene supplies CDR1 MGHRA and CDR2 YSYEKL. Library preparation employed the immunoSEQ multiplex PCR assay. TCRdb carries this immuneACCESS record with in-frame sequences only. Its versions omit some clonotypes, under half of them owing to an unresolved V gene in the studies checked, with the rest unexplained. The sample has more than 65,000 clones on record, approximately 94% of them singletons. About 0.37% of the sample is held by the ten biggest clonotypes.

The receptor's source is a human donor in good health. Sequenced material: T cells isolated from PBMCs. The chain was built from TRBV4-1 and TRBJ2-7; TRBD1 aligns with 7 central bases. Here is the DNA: TGCGCCAGCAGCCTGCGGACAGGTTCCTACGAGCAGTACTTC. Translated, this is CASSLRTGSYEQYF.